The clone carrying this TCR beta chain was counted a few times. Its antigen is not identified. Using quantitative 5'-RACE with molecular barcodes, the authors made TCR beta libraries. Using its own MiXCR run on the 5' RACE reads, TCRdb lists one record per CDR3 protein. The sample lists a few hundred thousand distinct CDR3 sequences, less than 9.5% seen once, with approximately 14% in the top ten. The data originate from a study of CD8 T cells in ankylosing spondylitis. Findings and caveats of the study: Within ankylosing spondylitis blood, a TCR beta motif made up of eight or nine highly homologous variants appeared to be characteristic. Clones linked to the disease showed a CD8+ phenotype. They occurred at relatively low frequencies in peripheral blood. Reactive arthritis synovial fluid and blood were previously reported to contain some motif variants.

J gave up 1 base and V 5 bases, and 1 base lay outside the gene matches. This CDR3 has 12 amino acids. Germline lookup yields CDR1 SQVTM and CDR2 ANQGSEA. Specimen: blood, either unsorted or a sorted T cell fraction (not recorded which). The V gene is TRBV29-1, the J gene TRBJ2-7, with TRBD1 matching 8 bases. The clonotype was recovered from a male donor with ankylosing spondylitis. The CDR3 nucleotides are TGCAGCGTTCGACAGGGGTCCTACGAGCAGTACTTC. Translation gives CSVRQGSYEQYF.